The sequence of this TCR beta chain was determined in a study of persistence of HIV-infected CD4 T cells. Study information: Suppressive ART had lasted a median of roughly eight years.

Sequencing used immunoSEQ version 4 in survey mode. Profiling relied on immunoSEQ multiplex PCR, and the TCRdb table lists in-frame clones only, not all of them. The sample includes 40,000 to 55,000 clones, around 90% of them seen just once. This clone was recorded once. Its specificity is not known. Anti-CD3/anti-CD28 beads served as a nonspecific positive control stimulus. CD4+ T cells upregulating both CD40 ligand and CD69 were sorted as responding cells. These HIV-1-infected adults initiated suppressive ART in chronic infection. Per germline, CDR1 MGHRA and CDR2 YSYEKL. The CDR3 runs 13 residues. The V and J ends lost 4 bases and 3 bases respectively, with 9 bases between them.

Specimen: CD4+ T cells sorted from PBMCs after roughly 18-hour stimulation, collected from a patient who received antiretroviral therapy. This TCR was sampled from an adult woman with HIV who was CMV-seropositive. This chain uses TRBV4-1 with TRBJ1-2; D gene ambiguous. CDR3 bases: TGCGCCAGCAGCCCTACAGTCGACTATGGCTACACCTTC. It translates to CASSPTVDYGYTF.